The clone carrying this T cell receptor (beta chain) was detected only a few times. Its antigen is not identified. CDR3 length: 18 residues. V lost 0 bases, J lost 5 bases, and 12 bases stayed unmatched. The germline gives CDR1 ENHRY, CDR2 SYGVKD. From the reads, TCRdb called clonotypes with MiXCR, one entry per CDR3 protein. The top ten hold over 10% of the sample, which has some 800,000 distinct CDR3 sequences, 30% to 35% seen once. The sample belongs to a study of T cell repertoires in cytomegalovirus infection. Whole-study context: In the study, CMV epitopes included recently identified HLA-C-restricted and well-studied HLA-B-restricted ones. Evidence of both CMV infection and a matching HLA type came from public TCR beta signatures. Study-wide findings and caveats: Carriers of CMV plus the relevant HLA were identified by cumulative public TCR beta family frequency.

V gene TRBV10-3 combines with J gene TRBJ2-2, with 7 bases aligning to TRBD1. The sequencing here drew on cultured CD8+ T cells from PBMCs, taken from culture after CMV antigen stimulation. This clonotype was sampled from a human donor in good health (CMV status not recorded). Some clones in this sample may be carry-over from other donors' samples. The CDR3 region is CAISESAGTLRGTGELFF. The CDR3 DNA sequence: TGTGCCATCAGTGAGTCAGCCGGGACCCTCAGGGGGACCGGGGAGCTGTTTTTT.